The 29 T cell receptor beta chains reported below all come from one sample, sequenced in a study of a mutant IDH1 vaccine in newly diagnosed glioma. Only in-frame clones appear in the TCRdb table, and some are missing; sequencing was by immunoSEQ multiplex PCR. In the table there are about 32,000 clones, around 82% of which are singletons. The time point is: week 11, during vaccination. A single vaccine dose contained 300 ug of mutant IDH1 20-mer peptide, and topical imiquimod was used with it. Antigens of these TCRs are unknown. The material sequenced was PBMCs, taken from a glioma patient whose treatment included an IDH1 peptide vaccine. The receptors originated from a man between 25 and 39 years old with glioma.

This sequence joins TRBV29-1 and TRBJ2-7; maybe TRBD2 (5 bases). Trimming left V 1 base short and J 4 bases short, with 17 bases between. The CDR3 covers 15 residues. The V gene's germline CDR1 is SQVTM and CDR2 ANQGSEA. The CDR3 region is CSVEVVGTLEYEQYF. For the CDR3, the DNA is TGCAGCGTTGAAGTGGTCGGCACACTAGAATACGAGCAGTACTTC.

The V and J genes are TRBV5-4 and TRBJ1-3; TRBD1 matches 9 bases. Looked up from germline, CDR1 is SGHNT and CDR2 is YYREEE (reference sequence). J lost 6 bases, V lost 0 bases, and 4 bases had no gene match. The CDR3 consists of 15 residues. The CDR3 DNA follows: TGTGCCAGCAGCTTGGACAGGGGGCTCGAAAACACCATATATTTT. Encoded protein: CASSLDRGLENTIYF.

The chain recombines TRBV2 with TRBJ2-7; 8 nucleotides align to TRBD1. Germline values: CDR1 SNHLY, CDR2 FYNNEI. This CDR3 spans 15 amino acids. The ends lost 3 bases at V and 4 bases at J; junction bases unmatched: 8. For the CDR3, the DNA is TGTGCCAGCAGTGAGGGTAGGCAGGGGGCGTACGAGCAGTACTTC. This encodes CASSEGRQGAYEQYF.

The gene calls are TRBV27 and TRBJ2-1; 11 bases line up with TRBD2. Unmatched junction bases numbered 2, after V lost 0 bases and J lost 4 bases. This CDR3 spans 16 amino acids. CDR1 and CDR2 from the germline V gene are MNHEY and SMNVEV (reference sequence). The CDR3 DNA reads as TGTGCCAGCAGTTTATCGGGACTAGCGGATTACAATGAGCAGTTCTTC. Translation: CASSLSGLADYNEQFF.

The V call is TRBV6-1, the J call TRBJ1-2; 10 nucleotides align to TRBD1. The germline CDR1 and CDR2 sequences are MNHNS and SASEGT. V gave up 6 bases and J gave up 4 bases; unmatched junction bases: 5. The CDR3 totals 14 residues. The DNA for the CDR3 is TGTGCCAGCAGCCCGGGACAGGGGCCCTATGGCTACACCTTC. Its translation: CASSPGQGPYGYTF.

The chain uses TRBV19 and TRBJ2-7, with TRBD1 identical over 7 bases. The CDR3 is 12 residues long. From germline, CDR1 is LNHDA and CDR2 SQIVND (reference sequence). V shed 6 bases, J shed 6 bases, and the junction held 5 bases outside the gene matches. The CDR3 loop reads CASSHRGGEQYF. The CDR3 DNA is TGTGCCAGTAGCCACAGGGGCGGCGAGCAGTACTTC.

CDR3 loop: CASSPAVGWNTEAFF. In DNA form, the CDR3 reads TGTGCCAGCAGCCCGGCGGTAGGCTGGAACACTGAAGCTTTCTTT. The chain is built from TRBV5-5 and TRBJ1-1; D gene unclear. Trimming removed 4 bases from V and 1 base from J, with 14 bases in between. Germline V gene sequence: CDR1 SGHKS, CDR2 YYEKEE (reference sequence). This CDR3 comprises 15 residues.

The J gene is TRBJ1-1, the V gene TRBV29-1; possible D gene TRBD1, 6 bases. The CDR3 contains 15 residues. Trimming took off 4 bases at V and 0 bases at J, with 15 bases between the two ends. Germline CDR1 reads SQVTM; CDR2 reads ANQGSEA. As DNA, the CDR3 is TGCAGCGTTGCGGGACAACGAGGATTGAACACTGAAGCTTTCTTT. It specifies CSVAGQRGLNTEAFF.

The CDR3 coding sequence is TGTGCCAGCAGCTCAACGGGTCCTAATGAAAAACTGTTTTTT. This translates into CASSSTGPNEKLFF. The chain joins TRBV9 to TRBJ1-4; D remains ambiguous. The V end was cut by 4 bases, the J end by 3 bases, with 10 bases between. CDR1 is SGDLS, CDR2 YYNGEE, per germline. CDR3 length: 14 residues. Full variable domain (rest looked up from reference TRBV9 and TRBJ1-4): DSGVTQTPKHLITATGQRVTLRCSPRSGDLSVYWYQQSLDQGLQFLIQYYNGEERAKGNILERFSAQQFPDLHSELNLSSLELGDSALYFCASSSTGPNEKLFFGSGTQLSVL.

The chain carries TRBV2 and TRBJ1-5; D not certain. Germline-derived CDR1 and CDR2 are SNHLY and FYNNEI. Trimming took off 1 base at V and 6 bases at J, with 7 bases between the two ends. The CDR3 is 13 amino acids. The CDR3 is CASSEVRVQPQHF. CDR3 coding DNA: TGTGCCAGCAGTGAAGTCCGAGTTCAGCCCCAGCATTTT.

This chain joins TRBV14 and TRBJ2-7; tentatively, D is TRBD2 (6 bases). The CDR3 runs to 15 residues. Germline V gene sequence: CDR1 SGHDN, CDR2 FVKESK. V lost 4 bases to trimming and J lost 2 bases, with 15 bases between them. The CDR3 here is CASSPSGTGAYEQYF. CDR3 DNA sequence: TGTGCCAGCAGCCCTTCAGGGACGGGGGCCTACGAGCAGTACTTC.

This chain links TRBV18 with TRBJ2-7; D gene unclear. V lost 5 bases, J lost 0 bases, and 8 bases lay in between. This CDR3 spans 13 amino acids. CDR1 and CDR2 (germline): KGHSH, LQKENI. Here the CDR3 DNA reads TGTGCCAGCTCATCAAGGGACTCCTACGAGCAGTACTTC. It encodes CASSSRDSYEQYF.

This sequence joins TRBV29-1 and TRBJ2-1; the D gene could be TRBD1 or TRBD2 (5 bases each). V was clipped by 2 bases and J by 5 bases, with 16 bases between them. Germline values: CDR1 SQVTM, CDR2 ANQGSEA. The CDR3 consists of 15 residues. In DNA form, the CDR3 reads TGCAGCGTTGAAAGACGGGGCGGAATTCACAATGAGCAGTTCTTC. It is translated as CSVERRGGIHNEQFF.

CDR3 in amino acids: CASSRGGEAGSEAFF. For the CDR3, the DNA is TGTGCCAGCAGCCGGGGGGGCGAGGCTGGCTCAGAGGCTTTCTTT. This chain joins TRBV6-5 and TRBJ1-1; possible D gene TRBD1, 6 bases. The ends were cut back, 6 bases at V and 11 bases at J, with 25 bases in the middle. CDR3 length: 15 residues. Germline V gene data show CDR1 as MNHEY and CDR2 as SVGAGI.

The genes are TRBV7-2 and TRBJ2-7; TRBD1 matches 7 bases. The germline gives CDR1 SGHTA, CDR2 FQGNSA. Trimming removed 1 base from V and 5 bases from J; junction bases left unmatched: 5. This CDR3 is 14 amino acids long. The CDR3 DNA reads TGTGCCAGCAGCTTAGATGACAGGGTCCACGAGCAGTACTTC. The encoded protein is CASSLDDRVHEQYF.

V is TRBV2 and J is TRBJ2-7; D call uncertain. CDR3 length: 13 amino acids. CDR1 is SNHLY, CDR2 FYNNEI, per germline. V shed 1 base and J shed 5 bases, with 9 bases lying between them. The CDR3 coding sequence is TGTGCCAGCAGTGAAGTGTTCTTAAACGAGCAGTACTTC. Its protein product is CASSEVFLNEQYF. Based on the CDR3 plus reference TRBV2 and TRBJ2-7, the full variable domain is EPEVTQTPSHQVTQMGQEVILRCVPISNHLYFYWYRQILGQKVEFLVSFYNNEISEKSEIFDDQFSVERPDGSNFTLKIRSTKLEDSAMYFCASSEVFLNEQYFGPGTRLTVT.

The rearrangement joins TRBV10-1 to TRBJ1-5; D remains ambiguous. CDR1 and CDR2 from the germline V gene are WNHNN and SYGVQD (reference sequence). This CDR3 is built from 21 residues. The V gene lost 4 bases and the J gene lost 1 base, with 29 bases spanning the gap. As DNA, the CDR3 is TGCGCCAGCAGTGGACGACTGAATAGGAGACCTCAAGCGATGAGCAATCAGCCCCAGCATTTT. Translating gives CASSGRLNRRPQAMSNQPQHF.

V and J are TRBV5-1 and TRBJ2-7, with TRBD2 matching 8 bases. The junction had 12 bases not matched to a gene; V was cut back by 4 bases and J by 3 bases. CDR3 length: 16 amino acids. The germline V gene has CDR1 SGHRS and CDR2 YFSETQ. In nucleotides, the CDR3 is TGCGCCAGCAGCAAGCGGTTAGCGGGACGTCTCTACGAGCAGTACTTC. This gives the protein CASSKRLAGRLYEQYF.

For this clone: Other DNA variants within this sample encode the same CDR3. The chain is built from TRBV5-1 and TRBJ1-1; 7 bases line up with TRBD1. The CDR3 runs 14 residues. V lost 2 bases and J lost 0; bases outside the gene matches: 1. The germline CDR1 and CDR2 sequences are SGHRS and YFSETQ. CDR3 sequence (DNA): TGCGCCAGCAGCTTAGGGGGCCTGAACACTGAAGCTTTCTTT. This codes for CASSLGGLNTEAFF.

This sequence joins TRBV14 and TRBJ2-5, with unresolved D. Germline V CDR1 and CDR2: SGHDN, FVKESK. V was cut by 0 bases and J by 3 bases, with 8 bases left in between. The CDR3 consists of 14 residues. The CDR3 loop is CASSQDSNKETQYF. CDR3 DNA sequence: TGTGCCAGCAGCCAAGATAGTAACAAAGAGACCCAGTACTTC.

The V and J genes are TRBV30 and TRBJ1-1; TRBD1 matches at 11 bases. J was trimmed by 5 bases and V by 4 bases; bases with no gene match: 12. Germline V gene lookup returns CDR1 GTSNPN and CDR2 SVGIG (reference sequence). CDR3 length: 16 amino acids. As DNA, the CDR3 is TGTGCCTGGAATAAACGGAGGACAGGGGGCGGGACTGAAGCTTTCTTT. Translated, it gives CAWNKRRTGGGTEAFF.

V and J are TRBV5-1 and TRBJ2-5; D remains ambiguous. CDR1 and CDR2 (germline): SGHRS, YFSETQ. V shed 6 bases and J shed 5 bases, with 8 bases lying between them. This CDR3 contains 11 residues. The CDR3 nucleotides read TGCGCCAGCACCTACCTCGAGACCCAGTACTTC. Its protein is CASTYLETQYF.

The sample holds a few counts of this clone. The chain is built from TRBV9 and TRBJ2-7; TRBD2 matches 10 bases. Looked up from germline, CDR1 is SGDLS and CDR2 is YYNGEE. The J segment lost 3 bases and the V segment lost 4 bases, leaving 13 bases of the junction unmatched. The CDR3 is made up of 17 amino acids. DNA for the CDR3: TGTGCCAGCAGCCCCTACCCCGGACTAGCGGACCACTACGAGCAGTACTTC. This codes for CASSPYPGLADHYEQYF.

V and J are TRBV10-3 and TRBJ2-7, with D unresolved. Deletions cut 8 bases from V and 1 base from J, with 12 bases between. The CDR3 consists of 13 residues. Germline CDR1 reads ENHRY; CDR2 reads SYGVKD. CDR3 DNA sequence: TGTGCCATCTATTCAGAGATTTCCTACGAGCAGTACTTC. Translated, it gives CAIYSEISYEQYF.

V gene TRBV6-1 combines with J gene TRBJ1-3; D is unresolved. The CDR3 runs 16 residues. The V gene lost 2 bases and the J gene lost 4 bases, with 15 bases spanning the gap. Germline V lookup: CDR1 MNHNS, CDR2 SASEGT. CDR3 residues: CASSELVSLGGNTIYF. The DNA of the CDR3 is TGTGCCAGCAGTGAACTCGTCTCACTAGGCGGAAACACCATATATTTT.

This clone was seen more than once but under ten times. The chain uses TRBV5-1 and TRBJ1-2; 8 nucleotides line up with TRBD1. Trimming at V came to 0 bases and at J to 8 bases, leaving 6 bases not matched to a gene. CDR3 length equals 14 residues. Germline loops: CDR1 SGHRS, CDR2 YFSETQ. Written as DNA, the CDR3 is TGCGCCAGCAGCTTGGCAGGGGGCGCCGGCGGCTACACCTTC. Its translation is CASSLAGGAGGYTF.

The genes are TRBV30 and TRBJ2-1, with D maybe TRBD2 (6 bases). V dropped 0 bases and J dropped 9 bases, with 12 bases sitting between them. Germline V gives CDR1 GTSNPN, CDR2 SVGIG (reference sequence). The CDR3 is made up of 13 amino acids. The CDR3: CAWSVLARGEQFF. The CDR3 region has the DNA TGTGCCTGGAGTGTACTAGCCCGCGGTGAGCAGTTCTTC.

This sequence joins TRBV30 and TRBJ1-1; D unclear. Germline V gene lookup returns CDR1 GTSNPN and CDR2 SVGIG (reference sequence). This CDR3 region has 14 residues. V was clipped by 2 bases and J by 8 bases, with 18 bases between them. The CDR3 DNA sequence: TGTGCCTGGAGTCCGGGCCCAGGAGGTATCGAAGCTTTCTTT. Translation gives CAWSPGPGGIEAFF.

This clone was counted a few times. The chain links TRBV7-9 to TRBJ2-1; a weak D match, TRBD2 (5 bases). The CDR3 consists of 12 residues. With 1 base removed from V and 12 bases from J, the gap between germline ends came to 10 bases. Looked up from germline, CDR1 is SEHNR and CDR2 is FQNEAQ (reference sequence). CDR3: CASSLEPDLQFF. DNA of the CDR3: TGTGCCAGCAGCTTAGAGCCGGACTTGCAGTTCTTC.